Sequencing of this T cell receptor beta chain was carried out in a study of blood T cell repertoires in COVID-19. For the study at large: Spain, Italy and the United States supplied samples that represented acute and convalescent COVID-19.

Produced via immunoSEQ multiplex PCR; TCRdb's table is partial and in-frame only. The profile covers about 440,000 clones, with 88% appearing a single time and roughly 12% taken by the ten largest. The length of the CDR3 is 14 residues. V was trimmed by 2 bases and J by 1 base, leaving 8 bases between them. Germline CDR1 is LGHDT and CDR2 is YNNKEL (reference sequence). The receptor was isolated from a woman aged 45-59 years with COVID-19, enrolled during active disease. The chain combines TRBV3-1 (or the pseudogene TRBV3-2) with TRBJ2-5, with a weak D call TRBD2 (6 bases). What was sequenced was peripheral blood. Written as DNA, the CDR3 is TGTGCCAGCAGCCAACGGGGGTTCCAAGAGACCCAGTACTTC. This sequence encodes CASSQRGFQETQYF.